The entry below describes one T cell receptor beta chain. The antigen is undetermined. A 5'RACE reaction primed in the constant segment made cDNA libraries of TCR alpha and TCR beta, and these carried sample barcodes and UMIs. Each CDR3 protein is one row after TCRdb ran MiXCR on the 5' RACE reads. This sample yields roughly 480,000 distinct CDR3 sequences, of which roughly 25% are seen a single time; around an eighth belongs to the top ten. This entry is derived from a study of T-cell memory formation after mild COVID-19. Trimming stripped 9 bases from V and 4 bases from J, with 9 bases between. Per the germline V gene, CDR1 is KGHDR and CDR2 is SFDVKD. The CDR3 extends over 12 amino acids. Study-level results: CD4+ bias marked clones expanding day 15 to 37, unlike balanced contracting clones.

The chain has TRBV24-1 and TRBJ2-1; the D is unclear. This receptor was obtained from an adult woman who had mild COVID-19 (a few samples of this study predate the infection). Cell type and time point are not known. The source material was PBMCs or a T cell subset sorted from them (not recorded which). This CDR3 is CATGDEYNEQFF. The CDR3 region has the DNA TGTGCCACCGGAGACGAATACAATGAGCAGTTCTTC.